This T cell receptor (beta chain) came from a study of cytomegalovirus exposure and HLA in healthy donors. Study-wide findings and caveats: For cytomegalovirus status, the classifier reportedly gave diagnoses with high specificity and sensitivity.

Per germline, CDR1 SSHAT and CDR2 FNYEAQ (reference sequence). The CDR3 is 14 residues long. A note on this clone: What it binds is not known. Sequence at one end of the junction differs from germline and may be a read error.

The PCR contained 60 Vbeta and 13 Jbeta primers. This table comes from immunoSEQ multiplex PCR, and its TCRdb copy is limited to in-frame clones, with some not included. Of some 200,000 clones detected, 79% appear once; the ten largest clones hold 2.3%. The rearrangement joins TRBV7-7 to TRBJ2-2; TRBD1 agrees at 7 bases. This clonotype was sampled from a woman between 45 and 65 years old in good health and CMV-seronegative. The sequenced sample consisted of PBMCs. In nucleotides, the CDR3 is TGTGCTAGCAGCCGACAGGGATACACCGGGGAGCTGTTTTTT. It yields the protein CASSRQGYTGELFF.